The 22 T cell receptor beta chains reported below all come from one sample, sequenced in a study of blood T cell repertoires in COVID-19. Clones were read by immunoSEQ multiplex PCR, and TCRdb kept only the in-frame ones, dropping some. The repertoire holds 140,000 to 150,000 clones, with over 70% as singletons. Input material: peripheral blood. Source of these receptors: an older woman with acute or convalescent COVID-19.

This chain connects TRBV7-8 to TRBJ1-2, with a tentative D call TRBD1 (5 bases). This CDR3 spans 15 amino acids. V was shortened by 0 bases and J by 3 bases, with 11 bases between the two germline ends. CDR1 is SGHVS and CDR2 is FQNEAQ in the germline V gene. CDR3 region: CASSLAQGRHYGYTF. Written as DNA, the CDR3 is TGTGCCAGCAGCTTAGCGCAGGGTAGGCACTATGGCTACACCTTC.

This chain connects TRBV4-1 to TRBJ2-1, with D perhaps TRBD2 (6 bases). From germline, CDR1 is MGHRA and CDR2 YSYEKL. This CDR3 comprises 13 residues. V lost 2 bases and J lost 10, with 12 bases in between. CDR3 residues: CASSQPLATEQFF. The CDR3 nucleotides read TGCGCCAGCAGCCAACCCCTAGCGACAGAGCAGTTCTTC.

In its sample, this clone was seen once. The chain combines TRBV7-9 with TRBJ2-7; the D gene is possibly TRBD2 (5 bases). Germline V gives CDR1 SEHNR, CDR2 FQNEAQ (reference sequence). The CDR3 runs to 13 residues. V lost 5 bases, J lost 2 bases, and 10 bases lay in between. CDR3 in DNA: TGTGCCAGCAGCCGCCTGGGAGCCTACGAGCAGTACTTC. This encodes CASSRLGAYEQYF.

CDR3 DNA: TGTGCCAGCAGGCCGGGACAGGGAGGGACCGGGGAGCTGTTTTTT. The encoded protein is CASRPGQGGTGELFF. The rearrangement links TRBV6-1 to TRBJ2-2, with TRBD1 matching over 9 bases. CDR1 and CDR2 from the germline V gene are MNHNS and SASEGT. The CDR3 extends over 15 amino acids. With 6 bases clipped from V and 5 bases from J, the junction kept 7 bases outside the gene matches.

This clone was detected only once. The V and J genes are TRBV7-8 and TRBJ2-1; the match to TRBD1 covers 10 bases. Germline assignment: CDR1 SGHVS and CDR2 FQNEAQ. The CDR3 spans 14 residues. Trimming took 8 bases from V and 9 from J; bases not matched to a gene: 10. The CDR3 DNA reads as TGTGCCAGCCGCAGTTCGGGACAGGGGTCTGAGCAGTTCTTC. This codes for CASRSSGQGSEQFF.

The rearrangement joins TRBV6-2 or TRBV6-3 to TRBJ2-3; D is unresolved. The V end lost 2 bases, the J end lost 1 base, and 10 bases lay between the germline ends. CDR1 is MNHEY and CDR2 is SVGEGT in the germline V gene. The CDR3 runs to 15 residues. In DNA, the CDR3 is TGTGCCAGCAGTTACCTCGGGTCTGGCACAGATACGCAGTATTTT. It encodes CASSYLGSGTDTQYF.

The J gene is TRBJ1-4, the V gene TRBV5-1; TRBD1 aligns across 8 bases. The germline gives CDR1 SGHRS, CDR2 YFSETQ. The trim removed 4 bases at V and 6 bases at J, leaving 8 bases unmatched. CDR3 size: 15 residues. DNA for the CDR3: TGCGCCAGCAGCACCGGACAGGGCTGGGATGAAAAACTGTTTTTT. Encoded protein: CASSTGQGWDEKLFF.

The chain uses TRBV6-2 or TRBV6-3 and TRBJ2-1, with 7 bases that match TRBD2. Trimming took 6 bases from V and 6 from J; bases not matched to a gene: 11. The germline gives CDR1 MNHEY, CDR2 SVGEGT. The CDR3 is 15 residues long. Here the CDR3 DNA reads TGTGCCAGCAGCCCGCACGGTTGGGGGGGCAATGAGCAGTTCTTC. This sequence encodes CASSPHGWGGNEQFF.

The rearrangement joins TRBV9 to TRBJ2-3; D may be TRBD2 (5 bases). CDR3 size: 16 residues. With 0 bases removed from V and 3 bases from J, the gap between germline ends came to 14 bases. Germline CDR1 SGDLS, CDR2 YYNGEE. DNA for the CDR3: TGTGCCAGCAGCGTAGGGAGGATCTATGAAACAGATACGCAGTATTTT. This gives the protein CASSVGRIYETDTQYF.

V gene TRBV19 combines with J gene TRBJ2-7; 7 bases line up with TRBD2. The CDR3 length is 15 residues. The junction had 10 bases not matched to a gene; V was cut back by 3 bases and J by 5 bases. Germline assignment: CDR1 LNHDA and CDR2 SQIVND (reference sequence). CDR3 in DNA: TGTGCCAGTAGTATCAGCCCGGACGGGAGGAACGAGCAGTACTTC. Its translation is CASSISPDGRNEQYF. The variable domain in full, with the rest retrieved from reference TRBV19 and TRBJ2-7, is DGGITQSPKYLFRKEGQNVTLSCEQNLNHDAMYWYRQDPGQGLRLIYYSQIVNDFQKGDIAEGYSVSREKKESFPLTVTSAQKNPTAFYLCASSISPDGRNEQYFGPGTRLTVT.

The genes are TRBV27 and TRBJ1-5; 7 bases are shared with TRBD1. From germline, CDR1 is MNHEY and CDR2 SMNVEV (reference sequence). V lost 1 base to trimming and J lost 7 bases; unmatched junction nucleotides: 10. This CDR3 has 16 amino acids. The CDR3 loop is CASSLLKGDRQQPQHF. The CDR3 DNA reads TGTGCCAGCAGTTTATTGAAAGGGGACAGACAACAGCCCCAGCATTTT.

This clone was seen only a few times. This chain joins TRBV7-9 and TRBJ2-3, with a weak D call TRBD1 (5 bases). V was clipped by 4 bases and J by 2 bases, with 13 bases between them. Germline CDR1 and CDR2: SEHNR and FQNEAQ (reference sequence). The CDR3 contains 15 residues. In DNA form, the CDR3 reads TGTGCCAGCAGCTCCCGCCAGGGTAACACAGATACGCAGTATTTT. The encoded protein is CASSSRQGNTDTQYF.

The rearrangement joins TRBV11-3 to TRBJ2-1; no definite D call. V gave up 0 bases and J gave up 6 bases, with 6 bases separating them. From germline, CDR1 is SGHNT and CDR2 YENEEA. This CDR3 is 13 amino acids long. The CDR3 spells CASSLDPFNEQFF. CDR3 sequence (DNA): TGTGCCAGCAGCTTAGACCCTTTCAATGAGCAGTTCTTC.

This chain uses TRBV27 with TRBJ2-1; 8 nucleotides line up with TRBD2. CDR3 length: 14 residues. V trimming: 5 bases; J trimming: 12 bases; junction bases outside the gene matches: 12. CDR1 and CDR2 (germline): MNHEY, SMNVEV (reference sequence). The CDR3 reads CASSAGTSESAQFF. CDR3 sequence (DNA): TGTGCCAGCAGTGCCGGGACTAGTGAGAGCGCGCAGTTCTTC.

DNA of the CDR3: TGTGCCAGCAAACTTTCGGGAGGGTACGGTGAGCAGTTCTTC. Amino acid sequence: CASKLSGGYGEQFF. This chain connects TRBV11-2 to TRBJ2-1; 8 bases match TRBD2. This CDR3 has 14 residues. The germline CDR1 and CDR2 sequences are SGHAT and FQNNGV. With 7 bases clipped from V and 9 bases from J, the junction kept 11 bases outside the gene matches.

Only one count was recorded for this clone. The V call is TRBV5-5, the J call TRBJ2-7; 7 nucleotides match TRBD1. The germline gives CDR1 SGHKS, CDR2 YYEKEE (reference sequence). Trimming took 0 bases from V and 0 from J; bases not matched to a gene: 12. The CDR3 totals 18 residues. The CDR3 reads CASSLATGTEGFSYEQYF. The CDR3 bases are TGTGCCAGCAGCTTGGCTACCGGGACAGAGGGTTTCTCCTACGAGCAGTACTTC.

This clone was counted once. The CDR3 sequence is CASSYSLAGDYEQYF. The CDR3 bases are TGTGCCAGCAGTTACTCCCTAGCGGGAGACTACGAGCAGTACTTC. The chain joins TRBV6-5 to TRBJ2-7; 10 nucleotides agree with TRBD2. This CDR3 is built from 15 residues. The V gene end was trimmed by 0 bases and the J gene end by 3 bases; junction bases not matched to a gene: 2. Germline V CDR1 and CDR2: MNHEY, SVGAGI.

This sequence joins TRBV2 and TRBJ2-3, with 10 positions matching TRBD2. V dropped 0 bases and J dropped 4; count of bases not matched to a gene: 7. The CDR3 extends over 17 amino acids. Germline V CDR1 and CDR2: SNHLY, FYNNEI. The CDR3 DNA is TGTGCCAGCAGTGAAGCAAGACGGCTAGCGGGAGCAGATACGCAGTATTTT. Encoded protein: CASSEARRLAGADTQYF.

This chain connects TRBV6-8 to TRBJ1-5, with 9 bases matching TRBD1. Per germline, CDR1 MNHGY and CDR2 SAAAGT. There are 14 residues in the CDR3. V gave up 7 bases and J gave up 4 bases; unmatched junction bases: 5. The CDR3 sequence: CASTRQGENQPQHF. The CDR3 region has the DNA TGTGCCAGCACTAGACAGGGGGAAAATCAGCCCCAGCATTTT.

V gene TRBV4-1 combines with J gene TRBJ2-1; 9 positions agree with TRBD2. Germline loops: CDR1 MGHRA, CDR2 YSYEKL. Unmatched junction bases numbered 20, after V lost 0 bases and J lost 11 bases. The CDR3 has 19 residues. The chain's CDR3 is CASSQDIGGRALALRKQFF. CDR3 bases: TGCGCCAGCAGCCAAGATATAGGCGGGAGGGCCCTAGCTCTGAGAAAGCAGTTCTTC.

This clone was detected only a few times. The CDR3 coding sequence is TGTGCCAGCAGCTTCCGGACTAGCGCCTACGAGCAGTACTTC. This encodes CASSFRTSAYEQYF. The chain carries TRBV7-2 and TRBJ2-7, with 9 bases that match TRBD2. Trimming took 3 bases from V and 2 from J; bases not matched to a gene: 2. This CDR3 region has 14 residues. Germline V CDR1 and CDR2: SGHTA, FQGNSA.

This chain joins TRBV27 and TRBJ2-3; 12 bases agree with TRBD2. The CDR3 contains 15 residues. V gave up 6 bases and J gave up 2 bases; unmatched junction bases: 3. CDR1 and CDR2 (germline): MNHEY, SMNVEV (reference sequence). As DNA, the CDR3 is TGTGCCAGCAGACGGACTAGCGGGAACACAGATACGCAGTATTTT. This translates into CASRRTSGNTDTQYF.